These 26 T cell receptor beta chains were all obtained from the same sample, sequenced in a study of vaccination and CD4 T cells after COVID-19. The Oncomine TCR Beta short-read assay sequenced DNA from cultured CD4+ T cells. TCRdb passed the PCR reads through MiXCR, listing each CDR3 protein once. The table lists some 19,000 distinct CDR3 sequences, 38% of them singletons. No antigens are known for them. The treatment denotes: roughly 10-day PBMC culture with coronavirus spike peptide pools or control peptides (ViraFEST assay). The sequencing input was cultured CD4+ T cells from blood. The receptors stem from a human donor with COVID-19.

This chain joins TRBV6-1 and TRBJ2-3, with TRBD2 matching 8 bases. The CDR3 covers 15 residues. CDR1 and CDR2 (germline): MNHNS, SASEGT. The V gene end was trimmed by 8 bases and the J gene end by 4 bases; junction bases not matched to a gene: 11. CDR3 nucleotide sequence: TGTGCCAGCTCCCGAGGTAGCGGGGAGTCAGATACGCAGTATTTT. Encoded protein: CASSRGSGESDTQYF.

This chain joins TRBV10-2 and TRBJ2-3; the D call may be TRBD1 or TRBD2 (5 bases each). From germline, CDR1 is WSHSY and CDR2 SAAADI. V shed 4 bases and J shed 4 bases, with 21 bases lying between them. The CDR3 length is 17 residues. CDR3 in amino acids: CASSVRAGTTAADTQYF. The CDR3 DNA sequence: TGCGCCAGCAGTGTACGCGCTGGGACCACCGCAGCAGATACGCAGTATTTT.

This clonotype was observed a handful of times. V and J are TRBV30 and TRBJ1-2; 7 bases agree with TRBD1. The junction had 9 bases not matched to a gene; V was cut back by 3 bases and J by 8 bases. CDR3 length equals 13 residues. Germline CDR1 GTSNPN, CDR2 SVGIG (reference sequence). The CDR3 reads CAWSGGGAYGYTF. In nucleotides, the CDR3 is TGTGCCTGGAGCGGAGGGGGCGCTTACGGCTACACCTTC.

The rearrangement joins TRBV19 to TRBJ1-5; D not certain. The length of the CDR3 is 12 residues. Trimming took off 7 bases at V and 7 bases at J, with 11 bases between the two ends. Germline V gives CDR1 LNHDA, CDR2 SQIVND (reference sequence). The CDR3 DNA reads TGTGCCAGTACTGGGGTTTTCCAGCCCCAGCATTTT. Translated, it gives CASTGVFQPQHF.

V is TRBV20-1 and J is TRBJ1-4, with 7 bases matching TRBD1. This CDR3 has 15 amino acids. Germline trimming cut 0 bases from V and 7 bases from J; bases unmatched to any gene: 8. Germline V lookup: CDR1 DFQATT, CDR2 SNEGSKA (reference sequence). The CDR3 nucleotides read TGCAGTGCTAGAGAAACAGGCAGGGGGGTTGAAAAACTGTTTTTT. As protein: CSARETGRGVEKLFF.

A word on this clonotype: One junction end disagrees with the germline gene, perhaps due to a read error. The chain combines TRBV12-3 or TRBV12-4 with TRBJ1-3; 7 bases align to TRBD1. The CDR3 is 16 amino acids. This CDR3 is CASNDRAQFSGNTMYF. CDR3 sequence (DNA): TGTGCCAGCAACGACAGGGCCCAGTTCTCTGGAAACACCATGTATTTT.

The CDR3 sequence is CASRSNRAAGTEAFF. As DNA, the CDR3 is TGTGCCAGCAGGTCTAACAGGGCCGCGGGGACTGAAGCTTTCTTT. The chain joins TRBV27 to TRBJ1-1; D perhaps matches TRBD1 (6 bases). The CDR3 loop spans 15 amino acids. Germline V CDR1 and CDR2: MNHEY, SMNVEV (reference sequence). V was clipped by 6 bases and J by 5 bases, with 19 bases between them.

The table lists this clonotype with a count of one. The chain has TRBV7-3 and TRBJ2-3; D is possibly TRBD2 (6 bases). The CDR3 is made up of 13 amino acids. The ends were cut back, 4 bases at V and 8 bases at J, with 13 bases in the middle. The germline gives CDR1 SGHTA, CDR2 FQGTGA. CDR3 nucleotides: TGTGCCAGCAGCTCGACTCGTAGCGGTACGCAGTATTTT. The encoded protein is CASSSTRSGTQYF.

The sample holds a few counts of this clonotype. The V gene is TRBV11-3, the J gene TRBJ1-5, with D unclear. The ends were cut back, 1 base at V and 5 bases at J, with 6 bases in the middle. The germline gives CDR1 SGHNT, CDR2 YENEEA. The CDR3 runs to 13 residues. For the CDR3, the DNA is TGTGCCAGCAGCTTAGGTCTGGATCAGCCCCAGCATTTT. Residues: CASSLGLDQPQHF.

The DNA of the CDR3 is TGTGCCAGCAGCTTAGCCAGGCCCTCTAATTCACCCCTCCACTTT. This codes for CASSLARPSNSPLHF. The V and J genes are TRBV7-8 and TRBJ1-6; no clear D. V gave up 0 bases and J gave up 6 bases, with 9 bases separating them. From germline, CDR1 is SGHVS and CDR2 FQNEAQ. This CDR3 comprises 15 residues.

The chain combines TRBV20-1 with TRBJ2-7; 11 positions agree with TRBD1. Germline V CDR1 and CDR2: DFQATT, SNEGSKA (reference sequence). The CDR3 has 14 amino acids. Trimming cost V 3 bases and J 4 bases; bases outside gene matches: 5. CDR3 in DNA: TGCAGTGCTAGTTCCGGGACAGGGGGTTACGAGCAGTACTTC. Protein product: CSASSGTGGYEQYF.

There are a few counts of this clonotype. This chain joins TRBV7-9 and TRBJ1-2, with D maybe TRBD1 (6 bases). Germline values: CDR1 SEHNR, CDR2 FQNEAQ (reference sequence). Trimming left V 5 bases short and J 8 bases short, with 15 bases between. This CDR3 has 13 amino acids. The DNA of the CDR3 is TGTGCCAGCAGCGCTACAGGGATGGGAGGCTACACCTTC. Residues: CASSATGMGGYTF.

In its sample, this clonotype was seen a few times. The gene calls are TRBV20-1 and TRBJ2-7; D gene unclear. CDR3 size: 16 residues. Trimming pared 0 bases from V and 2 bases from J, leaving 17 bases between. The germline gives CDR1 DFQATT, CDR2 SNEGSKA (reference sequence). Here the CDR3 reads CSARDPRSPSTYEQYF. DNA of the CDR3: TGCAGTGCTAGAGATCCCCGGTCTCCTTCTACCTACGAGCAGTACTTC.

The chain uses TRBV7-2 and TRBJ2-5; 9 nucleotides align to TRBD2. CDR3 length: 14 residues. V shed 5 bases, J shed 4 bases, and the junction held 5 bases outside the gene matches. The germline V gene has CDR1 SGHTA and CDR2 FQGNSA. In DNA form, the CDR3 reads TGTGCCAGCAGCCTAGGACTAGCGCGAGAGACCCAGTACTTC. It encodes CASSLGLARETQYF.

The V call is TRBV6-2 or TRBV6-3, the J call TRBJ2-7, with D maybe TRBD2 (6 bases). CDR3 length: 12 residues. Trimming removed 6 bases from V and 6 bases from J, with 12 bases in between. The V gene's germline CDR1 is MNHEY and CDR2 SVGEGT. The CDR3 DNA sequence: TGTGCCAGCAGCCGGGTGGGAGGCGAGCAGTACTTC. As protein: CASSRVGGEQYF.

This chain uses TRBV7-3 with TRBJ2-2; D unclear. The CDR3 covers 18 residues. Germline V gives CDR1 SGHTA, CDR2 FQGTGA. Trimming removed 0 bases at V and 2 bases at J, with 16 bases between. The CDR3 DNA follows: TGTGCCAGCAGCTTAACGGCAGGCAAGGCTACCAACACCGGGGAGCTGTTTTTT. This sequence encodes CASSLTAGKATNTGELFF.

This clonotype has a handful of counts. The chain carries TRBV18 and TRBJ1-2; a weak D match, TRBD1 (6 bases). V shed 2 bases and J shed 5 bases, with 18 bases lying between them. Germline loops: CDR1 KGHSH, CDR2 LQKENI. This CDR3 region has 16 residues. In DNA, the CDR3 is TGTGCCAGCTCACCATTCGACAGGTCGGGGGGGTATGGCTACACCTTC. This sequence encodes CASSPFDRSGGYGYTF.

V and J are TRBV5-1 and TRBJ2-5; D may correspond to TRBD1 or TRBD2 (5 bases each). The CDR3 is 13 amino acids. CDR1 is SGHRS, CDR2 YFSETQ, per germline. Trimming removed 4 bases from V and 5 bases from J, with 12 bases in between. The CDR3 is CASSRGGEETQYF. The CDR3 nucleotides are TGCGCCAGCAGCCGTGGGGGAGAGGAGACCCAGTACTTC.

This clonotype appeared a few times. This CDR3 reads CASSQGQLNNSPLHF. In DNA, the CDR3 is TGCGCCAGCAGCCAGGGACAGTTGAATAATTCACCCCTCCACTTT. The rearrangement uses TRBV4-1 and TRBJ1-6, with 7 positions matching TRBD1. The germline gives CDR1 MGHRA, CDR2 YSYEKL. CDR3 length: 15 residues. Trimming at V came to 3 bases and at J to 5 bases, leaving 4 bases not matched to a gene.

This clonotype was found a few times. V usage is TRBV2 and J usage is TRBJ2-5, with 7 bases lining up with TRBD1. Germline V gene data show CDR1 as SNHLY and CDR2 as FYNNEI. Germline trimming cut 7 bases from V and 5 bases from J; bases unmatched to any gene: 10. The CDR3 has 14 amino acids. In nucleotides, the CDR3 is TGTGCCAGCACGGGGAACAGGGGAGTGGAGACCCAGTACTTC. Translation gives CASTGNRGVETQYF.

The CDR3 spells CASSRGGGGNTGELFF. The CDR3 DNA follows: TGTGCCAGCAGCCGCGGGGGCGGGGGGAACACCGGGGAGCTGTTTTTT. The chain joins TRBV5-4 to TRBJ2-2; weak D call: TRBD2 (7 bases). Germline CDR1 and CDR2: SGHNT and YYREEE (reference sequence). V was trimmed by 4 bases and J by 1 base, leaving 14 bases between them. CDR3 size: 16 residues.

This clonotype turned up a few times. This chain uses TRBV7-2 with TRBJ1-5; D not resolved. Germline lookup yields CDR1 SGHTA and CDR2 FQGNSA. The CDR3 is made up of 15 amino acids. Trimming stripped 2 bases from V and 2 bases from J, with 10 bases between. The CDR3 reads CASSLSPGGNQPQHF. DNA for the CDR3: TGTGCCAGCAGCTTATCTCCTGGGGGCAATCAGCCCCAGCATTTT.

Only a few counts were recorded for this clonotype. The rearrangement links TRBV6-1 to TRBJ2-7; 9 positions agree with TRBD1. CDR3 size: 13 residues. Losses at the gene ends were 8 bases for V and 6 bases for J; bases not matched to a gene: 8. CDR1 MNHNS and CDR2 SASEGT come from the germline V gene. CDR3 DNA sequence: TGTGCCAGCGAGCGGACAGGGGAGGGCGAGCAGTACTTC. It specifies CASERTGEGEQYF.

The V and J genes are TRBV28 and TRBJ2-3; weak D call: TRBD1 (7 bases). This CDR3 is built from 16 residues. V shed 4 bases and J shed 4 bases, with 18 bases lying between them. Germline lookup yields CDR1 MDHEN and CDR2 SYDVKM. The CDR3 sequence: CASSSARRGRPDTQYF. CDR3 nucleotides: TGTGCCAGCAGTTCAGCTAGGAGGGGGCGGCCAGATACGCAGTATTTT.

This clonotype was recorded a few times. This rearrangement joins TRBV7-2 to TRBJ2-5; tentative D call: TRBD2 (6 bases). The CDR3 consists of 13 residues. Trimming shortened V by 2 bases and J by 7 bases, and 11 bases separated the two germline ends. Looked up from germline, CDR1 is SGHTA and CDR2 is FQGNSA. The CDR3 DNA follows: TGTGCCAGCAGCTTAAGGCGGGGCGGGACCCAGTACTTC. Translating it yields CASSLRRGGTQYF.

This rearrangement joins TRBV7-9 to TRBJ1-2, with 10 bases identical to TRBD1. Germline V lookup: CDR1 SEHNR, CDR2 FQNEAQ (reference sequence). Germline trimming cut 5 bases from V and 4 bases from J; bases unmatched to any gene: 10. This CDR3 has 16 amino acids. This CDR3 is CASSTTDRGLSYGYTF. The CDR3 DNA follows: TGTGCCAGCAGCACCACTGACAGGGGGCTAAGCTATGGCTACACCTTC.